The present T cell receptor (beta chain) was sequenced within a study of cytomegalovirus exposure and HLA in healthy donors. Trimming cost V 2 bases and J 8 bases; bases outside gene matches: 6. The CDR3 spans 15 residues. Germline-derived CDR1 and CDR2 are ENHRY and SYGVKD. 60 Vbeta and 13 Jbeta primers were used in PCR. Sequencing used immunoSEQ multiplex PCR; TCRdb keeps in-frame clones, though not all of them. This repertoire includes approximately 80,000 clones. Sequences were obtained from PBMCs. This clonotype was obtained from a young man in good health and CMV-seropositive. The genes are TRBV10-3 and TRBJ1-2; TRBD1 matches 12 bases. CDR3 DNA sequence: TGTGCCATCAGTGAGCTGGGGACAGGGGGCTTGGGCTACACCTTC. Translating gives CAISELGTGGLGYTF.